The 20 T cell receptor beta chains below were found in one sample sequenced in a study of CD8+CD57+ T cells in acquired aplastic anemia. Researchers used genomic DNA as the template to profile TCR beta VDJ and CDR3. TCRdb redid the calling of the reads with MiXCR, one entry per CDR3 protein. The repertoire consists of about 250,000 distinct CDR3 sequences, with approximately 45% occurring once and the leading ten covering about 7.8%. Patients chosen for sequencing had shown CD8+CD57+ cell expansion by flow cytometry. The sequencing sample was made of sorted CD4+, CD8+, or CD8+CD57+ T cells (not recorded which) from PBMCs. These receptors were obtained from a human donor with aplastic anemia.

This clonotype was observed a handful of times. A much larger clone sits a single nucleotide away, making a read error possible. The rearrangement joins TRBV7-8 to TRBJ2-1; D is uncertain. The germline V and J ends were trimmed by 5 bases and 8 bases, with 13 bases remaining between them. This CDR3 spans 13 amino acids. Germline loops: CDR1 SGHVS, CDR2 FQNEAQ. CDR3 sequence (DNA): TGTGCCAGCAGCCAAGATAGGGTCGATGAGCAGTTCTTC. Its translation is CASSQDRVDEQFF.

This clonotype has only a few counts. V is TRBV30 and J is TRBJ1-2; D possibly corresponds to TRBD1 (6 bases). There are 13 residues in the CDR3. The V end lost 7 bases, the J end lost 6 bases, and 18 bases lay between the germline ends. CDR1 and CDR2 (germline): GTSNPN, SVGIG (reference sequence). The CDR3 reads CAFKGGPGNGYTF. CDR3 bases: TGTGCCTTCAAGGGGGGCCCTGGGAATGGCTACACCTTC.

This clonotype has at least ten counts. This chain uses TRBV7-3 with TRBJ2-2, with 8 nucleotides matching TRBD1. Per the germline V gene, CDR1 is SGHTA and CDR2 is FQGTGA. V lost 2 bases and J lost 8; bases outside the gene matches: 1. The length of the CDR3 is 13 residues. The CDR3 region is CASSLDRGGELFF. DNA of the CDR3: TGTGCCAGCAGCTTAGACAGGGGTGGGGAGCTGTTTTTT.

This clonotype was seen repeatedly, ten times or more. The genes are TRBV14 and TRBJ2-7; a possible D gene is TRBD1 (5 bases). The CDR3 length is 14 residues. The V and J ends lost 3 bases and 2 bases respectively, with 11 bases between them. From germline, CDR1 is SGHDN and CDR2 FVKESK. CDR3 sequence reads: CASSHPREPYEQYF. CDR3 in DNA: TGTGCCAGCAGCCACCCCAGGGAACCCTACGAGCAGTACTTC. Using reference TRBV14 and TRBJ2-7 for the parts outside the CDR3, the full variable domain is EAGVTQFPSHSVIEKGQTVTLRCDPISGHDNLYWYRRVMGKEIKFLLHFVKESKQDESGMPNNRFLAERTGGTYSTLKVQPAELEDSGVYFCASSHPREPYEQYFGPGTRLTVT.

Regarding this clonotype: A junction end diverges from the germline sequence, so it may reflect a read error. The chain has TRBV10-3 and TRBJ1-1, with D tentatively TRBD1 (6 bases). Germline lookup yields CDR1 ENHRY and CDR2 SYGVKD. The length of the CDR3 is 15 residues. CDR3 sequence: CASSYDPGVVTEAFF. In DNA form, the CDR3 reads TGTGCCAGCAGTTATGACCCAGGGGTTGTGACTGAAGCTTTCTTT.

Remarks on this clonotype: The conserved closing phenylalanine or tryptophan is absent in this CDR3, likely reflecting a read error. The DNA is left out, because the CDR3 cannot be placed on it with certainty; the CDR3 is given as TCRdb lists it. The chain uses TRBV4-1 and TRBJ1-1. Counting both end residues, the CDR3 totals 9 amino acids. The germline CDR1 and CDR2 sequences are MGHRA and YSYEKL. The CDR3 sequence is CASSQGPFS.

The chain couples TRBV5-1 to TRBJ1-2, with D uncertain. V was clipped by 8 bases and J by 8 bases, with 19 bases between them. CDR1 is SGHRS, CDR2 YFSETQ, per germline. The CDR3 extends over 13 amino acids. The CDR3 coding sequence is TGCGCCAGACGATTACCCACGGACTGGGGCTACACCTTC. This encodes CARRLPTDWGYTF. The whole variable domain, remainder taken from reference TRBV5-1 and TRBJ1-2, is KAGVTQTPRYLIKTRGQQVTLSCSPISGHRSVSWYQQTPGQGLQFLFEYFSETQRNKGNFPGRFSGRQFSNSRSEMNVSTLELGDSALYLCARRLPTDWGYTFGSGTRLTVV.

The CDR3 reads CASSFEGLAANTGELFF. As DNA, the CDR3 is TGTGCCAGCAGTTTCGAAGGACTAGCAGCCAACACCGGGGAGCTGTTTTTT. The chain uses TRBV7-8 and TRBJ2-2, with 8 bases lining up with TRBD2. The CDR3 is made up of 17 amino acids. Germline loops: CDR1 SGHVS, CDR2 FQNEAQ. V shed 6 bases, J shed 2 bases, and the junction held 11 bases outside the gene matches.

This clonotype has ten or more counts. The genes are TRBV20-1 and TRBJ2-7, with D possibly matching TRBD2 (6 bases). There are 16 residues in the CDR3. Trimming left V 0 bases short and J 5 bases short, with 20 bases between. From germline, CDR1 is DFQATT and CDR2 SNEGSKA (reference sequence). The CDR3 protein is CSARDYVAALAHEQYF. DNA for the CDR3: TGCAGTGCTAGAGACTATGTAGCGGCCCTGGCGCACGAGCAGTACTTC.

CDR3 in amino acids: CAISLAGGGDTQYF. For the CDR3, the DNA is TGTGCCATCAGTCTGGCGGGGGGAGGAGATACGCAGTATTTT. The chain employs TRBV10-3 and TRBJ2-3, with 8 bases matching TRBD2. V lost 5 bases and J lost 5; bases outside the gene matches: 6. Germline assignment: CDR1 ENHRY and CDR2 SYGVKD. The CDR3 covers 14 residues.

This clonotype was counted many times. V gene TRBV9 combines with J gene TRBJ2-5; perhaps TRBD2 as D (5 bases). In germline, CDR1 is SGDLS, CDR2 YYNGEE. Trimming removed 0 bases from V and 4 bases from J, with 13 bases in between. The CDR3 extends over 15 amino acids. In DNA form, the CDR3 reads TGTGCCAGCAGCGTAGGTTCGGGGTGGCTAGAGACCCAGTACTTC. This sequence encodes CASSVGSGWLETQYF.

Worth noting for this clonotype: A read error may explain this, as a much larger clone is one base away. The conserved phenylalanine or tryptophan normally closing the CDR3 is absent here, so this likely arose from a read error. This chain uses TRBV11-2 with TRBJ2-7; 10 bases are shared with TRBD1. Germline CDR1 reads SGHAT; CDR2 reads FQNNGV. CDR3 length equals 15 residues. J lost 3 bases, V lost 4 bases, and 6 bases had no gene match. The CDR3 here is CASSSGQGVYYEQYL. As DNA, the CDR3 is TGTGCCAGCAGCTCAGGACAGGGGGTTTACTACGAGCAGTACCTC.

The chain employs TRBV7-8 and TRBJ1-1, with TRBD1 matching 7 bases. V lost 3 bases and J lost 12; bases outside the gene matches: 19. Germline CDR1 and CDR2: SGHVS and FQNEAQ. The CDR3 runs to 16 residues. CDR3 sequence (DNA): TGTGCCAGCAGCTTGAAGTATCCGGGACAGAGCTATGATACTTTCTTT. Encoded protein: CASSLKYPGQSYDTFF.

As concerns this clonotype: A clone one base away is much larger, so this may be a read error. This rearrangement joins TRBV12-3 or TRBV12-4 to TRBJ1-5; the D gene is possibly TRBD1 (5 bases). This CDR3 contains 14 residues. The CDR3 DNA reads TGTGCCGGCAGTTTAAGGGGCAGGAATCAGCCCCAGCATTTT. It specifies CAGSLRGRNQPQHF.

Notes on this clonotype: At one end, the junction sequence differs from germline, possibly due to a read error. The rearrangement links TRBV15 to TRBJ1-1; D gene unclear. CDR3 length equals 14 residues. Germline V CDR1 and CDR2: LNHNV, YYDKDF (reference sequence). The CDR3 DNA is TGTGCCACCAGCAGAGAACAGCGGAACGCTGAAGCTTTCTTT. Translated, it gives CATSREQRNAEAFF.

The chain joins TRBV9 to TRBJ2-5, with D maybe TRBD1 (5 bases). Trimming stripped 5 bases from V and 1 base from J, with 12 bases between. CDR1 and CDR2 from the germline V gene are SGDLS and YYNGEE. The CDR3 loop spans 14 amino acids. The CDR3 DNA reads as TGTGCCAGCAGTAACTCAGGGTCCCAAGAGACCCAGTACTTC. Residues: CASSNSGSQETQYF.

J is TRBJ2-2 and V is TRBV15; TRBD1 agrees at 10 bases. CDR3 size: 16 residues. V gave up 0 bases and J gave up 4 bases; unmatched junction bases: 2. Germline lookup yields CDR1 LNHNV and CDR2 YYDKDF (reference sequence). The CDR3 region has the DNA TGTGCCACCAGCAGAGAGGACAGGGGGGCCACCGGGGAGCTGTTTTTT. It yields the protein CATSREDRGATGELFF.

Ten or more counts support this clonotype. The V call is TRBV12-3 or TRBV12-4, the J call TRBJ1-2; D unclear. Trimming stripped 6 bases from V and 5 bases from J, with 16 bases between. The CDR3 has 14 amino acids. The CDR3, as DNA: TGTGCCAGCAGCCAACTCGGGCAGTCTTATGGCTACACCTTC. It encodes CASSQLGQSYGYTF.

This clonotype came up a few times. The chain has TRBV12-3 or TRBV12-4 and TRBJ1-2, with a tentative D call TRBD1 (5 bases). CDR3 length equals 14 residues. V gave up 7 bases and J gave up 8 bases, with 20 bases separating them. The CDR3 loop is CASKFPGRYLGYTF. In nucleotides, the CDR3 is TGTGCCAGCAAATTTCCGGGACGATATCTCGGCTACACCTTC.

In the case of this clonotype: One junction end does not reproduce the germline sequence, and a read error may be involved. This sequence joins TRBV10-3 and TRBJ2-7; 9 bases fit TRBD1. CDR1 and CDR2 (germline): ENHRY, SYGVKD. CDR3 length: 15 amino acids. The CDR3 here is CASSVSRQGVDEQYF. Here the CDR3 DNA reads TGTGCCAGCAGTGTTTCCCGACAGGGGGTCGACGAGCAGTACTTC.